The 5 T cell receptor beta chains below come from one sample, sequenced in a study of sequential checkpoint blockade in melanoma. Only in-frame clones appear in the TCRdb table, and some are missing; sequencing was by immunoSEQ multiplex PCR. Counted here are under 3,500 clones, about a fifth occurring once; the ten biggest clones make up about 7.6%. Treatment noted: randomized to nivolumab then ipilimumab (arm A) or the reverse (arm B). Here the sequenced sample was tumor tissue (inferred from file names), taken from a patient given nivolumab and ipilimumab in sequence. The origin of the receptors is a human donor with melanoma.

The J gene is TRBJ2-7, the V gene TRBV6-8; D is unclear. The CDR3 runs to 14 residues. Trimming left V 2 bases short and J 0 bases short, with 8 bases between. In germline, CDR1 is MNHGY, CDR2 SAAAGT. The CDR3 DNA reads TGTGCCAGCAGTTACGACGGCAACTCCTACGAGCAGTACTTC. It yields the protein CASSYDGNSYEQYF.

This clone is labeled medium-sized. CDR3 in amino acids: CASRKLGDYGYTF. DNA for the CDR3: TGTGCCAGCCGTAAGCTGGGAGACTATGGCTACACCTTC. The chain links TRBV6-8 to TRBJ1-2; D not certain. Germline loops: CDR1 MNHGY, CDR2 SAAAGT. CDR3 length equals 13 residues. V was clipped by 8 bases and J by 3 bases, with 13 bases between them.

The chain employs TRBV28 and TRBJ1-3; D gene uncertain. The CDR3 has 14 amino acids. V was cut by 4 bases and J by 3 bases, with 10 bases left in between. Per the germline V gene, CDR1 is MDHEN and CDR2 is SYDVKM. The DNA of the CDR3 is TGTGCCAGCAGTTCGACGGTTTATGGAAACACCATATATTTT. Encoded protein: CASSSTVYGNTIYF.

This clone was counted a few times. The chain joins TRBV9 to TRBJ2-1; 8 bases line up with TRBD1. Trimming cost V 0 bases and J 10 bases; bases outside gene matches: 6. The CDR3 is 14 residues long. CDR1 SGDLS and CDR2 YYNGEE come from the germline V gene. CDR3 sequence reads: CASSVGPDRDEQFF. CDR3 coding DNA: TGTGCCAGCAGCGTAGGGCCGGACAGGGACGAGCAGTTCTTC.

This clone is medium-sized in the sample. CDR3 DNA: TGTGCCAGCAATTCAGGGGGCACAGATATTGGGGGTAGGGAGTATTTT. Residues: CASNSGGTDIGGREYF. The rearrangement uses TRBV11-3 and TRBJ2-3, with 8 bases aligning to TRBD1. The CDR3 has 16 residues. In germline, CDR1 is SGHNT, CDR2 YENEEA. With 7 bases clipped from V and 13 bases from J, the junction kept 22 bases outside the gene matches.